The 28 T cell receptor beta chains below all came from one sample that was sequenced in a study of blood T cell repertoires in COVID-19. The method was immunoSEQ multiplex PCR; TCRdb's version includes in-frame clones alone and lacks a portion of them. This sample carries about 80,000 clones, 78% of them seen once, and the ten largest clones take about a sixth. Source material: peripheral blood. Receptors were obtained from a human donor in a cohort sampled during active COVID-19.

The chain uses TRBV5-6 and TRBJ2-5, with a tentative D call TRBD1 (5 bases). The CDR3 is made up of 13 amino acids. Germline V lookup: CDR1 SGHDT, CDR2 YYEEEE. The V and J ends lost 2 bases and 5 bases respectively, with 10 bases between them. CDR3 residues: CASSFQGRETQYF. The CDR3 bases are TGTGCCAGCAGCTTTCAGGGCCGGGAGACCCAGTACTTC. Supplemented by reference TRBV5-6 and TRBJ2-5, the full variable domain reads DAGVTQSPTHLIKTRGQQVTLRCSPKSGHDTVSWYQQALGQGPQFIFQYYEEEERQRGNFPDRFSGHQFPNYSSELNVNALLLGDSALYLCASSFQGRETQYFGPGTRLLVL.

This clone was recorded once. This rearrangement joins TRBV7-2 to TRBJ1-5; D may be TRBD1 (5 bases). This CDR3 is 16 amino acids long. Trimming took 3 bases from V and 5 from J, leaving 17 bases between them. From germline, CDR1 is SGHTA and CDR2 FQGNSA. CDR3 amino acids: CASSFGTHPLDQPQHF. In DNA form, the CDR3 reads TGTGCCAGCAGCTTTGGGACTCACCCGCTCGATCAGCCCCAGCATTTT.

The chain employs TRBV5-4 and TRBJ2-7; possibly TRBD1 for D (7 bases). Per germline, CDR1 SGHNT and CDR2 YYREEE (reference sequence). V was shortened by 4 bases and J by 4 bases, with 15 bases between the two germline ends. This CDR3 has 14 residues. CDR3 sequence: CASSVAGGWYEQYF. In DNA form, the CDR3 reads TGTGCCAGCAGCGTTGCAGGGGGGTGGTACGAGCAGTACTTC.

The rearrangement links TRBV27 to TRBJ2-7, with 11 positions matching TRBD1. Germline CDR1 MNHEY, CDR2 SMNVEV (reference sequence). This CDR3 contains 18 residues. Trimming took 0 bases from V and 0 from J; bases not matched to a gene: 7. The CDR3, as DNA: TGTGCCAGCAGTTTATCCCCGTTGGGACAGGGGGTCTCCTACGAGCAGTACTTC. This gives the protein CASSLSPLGQGVSYEQYF.

V is TRBV9 and J is TRBJ2-5, with 7 bases identical to TRBD1. J lost 4 bases, V lost 0 bases, and 3 bases had no gene match. Germline values: CDR1 SGDLS, CDR2 YYNGEE. The CDR3 is 14 amino acids. The DNA of the CDR3 is TGTGCCAGCAGCGTAGGACAGGGACCAGAGACCCAGTACTTC. Protein sequence: CASSVGQGPETQYF.

This sequence joins TRBV5-6 and TRBJ2-1; TRBD2 might be the D (5 bases). Germline CDR1 is SGHDT and CDR2 is YYEEEE. This CDR3 spans 16 amino acids. The V end was cut by 0 bases, the J end by 2 bases, with 12 bases between. The CDR3 sequence is CASSLELDYTYNEQFF. CDR3 nucleotides: TGTGCCAGCAGCTTGGAGCTAGACTACACCTACAATGAGCAGTTCTTC.

This rearrangement joins TRBV5-4 to TRBJ2-7; 9 nucleotides align to TRBD2. Per germline, CDR1 SGHNT and CDR2 YYREEE (reference sequence). There are 14 residues in the CDR3. V gave up 3 bases and J gave up 3 bases; unmatched junction bases: 4. The CDR3 protein is CASSYGLASYEQYF. CDR3 nucleotide sequence: TGTGCCAGCAGCTATGGACTAGCGAGCTACGAGCAGTACTTC.

J is TRBJ2-7 and V is TRBV5-5; TRBD1 is a possible D gene (8 bases). The CDR3 has 15 amino acids. From germline, CDR1 is SGHKS and CDR2 YYEKEE (reference sequence). Deletions cut 2 bases from V and 2 bases from J, with 14 bases between. As DNA, the CDR3 is TGTGCCAGCAGCTTACAGGGGGGGTTTACCTACGAGCAGTACTTC. This gives the protein CASSLQGGFTYEQYF.

This rearrangement joins TRBV7-3 to TRBJ1-1; 9 bases line up with TRBD1. The junction had 2 bases not matched to a gene; V was cut back by 5 bases and J by 1 base. CDR1 and CDR2 (germline): SGHTA, FQGTGA. CDR3 length: 14 amino acids. CDR3 DNA sequence: TGTGCCAGCAGCAAGGGACAGGGGAACACTGAAGCTTTCTTT. Its translation: CASSKGQGNTEAFF.

This chain connects TRBV7-3 to TRBJ2-5; 7 positions agree with TRBD2. This CDR3 contains 15 residues. Per germline, CDR1 SGHTA and CDR2 FQGTGA. The V segment lost 5 bases and the J segment 4 bases; nucleotides outside the gene matches: 10. As DNA, the CDR3 is TGTGCCAGCAGCCCCCGGGACTACCAAGGAGAGACCCAGTACTTC. Amino acid sequence: CASSPRDYQGETQYF. Variable domain in full (rest from reference TRBV7-3 and TRBJ2-5): GAGVSQTPSNKVTEKGKYVELRCDPISGHTALYWYRQSLGQGPEFLIYFQGTGAADDSGLPNDRFFAVRPEGSVSTLKIQRTERGDSAVYLCASSPRDYQGETQYFGPGTRLLVL.

This chain connects TRBV9 to TRBJ1-5; D is possibly TRBD1 (5 bases). The CDR3 spans 18 residues. V was shortened by 0 bases and J by 2 bases, with 18 bases between the two germline ends. From germline, CDR1 is SGDLS and CDR2 YYNGEE. The CDR3 spells CASSVVHGGPFGNQPQHF. The CDR3 bases are TGTGCCAGCAGCGTAGTTCACGGGGGACCCTTTGGCAATCAGCCCCAGCATTTT.

This rearrangement joins TRBV19 to TRBJ2-3; 8 bases match TRBD1. In germline, CDR1 is LNHDA, CDR2 SQIVND (reference sequence). The V and J ends lost 0 bases and 4 bases, in that order; junction bases with no gene match: 6. CDR3 size: 16 residues. CDR3 bases: TGTGCCAGTAGTATAGACGACAGGGGAGTTCCAGATACGCAGTATTTT. Translation: CASSIDDRGVPDTQYF.

The chain carries TRBV19 and TRBJ2-1; TRBD1 matches at 7 bases. Trimming removed 7 bases from V and 0 bases from J; junction bases left unmatched: 6. There are 15 residues in the CDR3. In germline, CDR1 is LNHDA, CDR2 SQIVND (reference sequence). CDR3 DNA: TGTGCCAGTACTGACAGGGCCACCTCCTACAATGAGCAGTTCTTC. This sequence encodes CASTDRATSYNEQFF.

This clone was counted between two and nine times. The rearrangement joins TRBV4-1 to TRBJ2-7; TRBD1 might be the D (6 bases). The CDR3 extends over 20 amino acids. Trimming took 1 base from V and 3 from J, leaving 28 bases between them. The germline CDR1 and CDR2 sequences are MGHRA and YSYEKL. CDR3 sequence reads: CASSQGVMGFQGTYYYEQYF. The CDR3 coding sequence is TGCGCCAGCAGCCAAGGCGTAATGGGGTTTCAGGGGACCTATTACTACGAGCAGTACTTC.

The genes are TRBV6-5 and TRBJ1-1, with 8 bases identical to TRBD1. This CDR3 has 15 residues. The ends lost 7 bases at V and 5 bases at J; junction bases unmatched: 12. Per the germline V gene, CDR1 is MNHEY and CDR2 is SVGAGI. CDR3 in amino acids: CASNKRAGGATEAFF. In DNA, the CDR3 is TGTGCCAGCAACAAACGTGCAGGGGGCGCGACTGAAGCTTTCTTT.

The chain combines TRBV11-3 with TRBJ2-3; 8 positions agree with TRBD1. CDR3 length: 15 residues. CDR1 SGHNT and CDR2 YENEEA come from the germline V gene. V shed 5 bases and J 3 bases; nucleotides not matched to a gene: 7. CDR3 sequence reads: CASSPGTGRTDTQYF. The DNA of the CDR3 is TGTGCCAGCAGCCCCGGGACAGGCAGGACAGATACGCAGTATTTT.

The chain employs TRBV5-1 and TRBJ2-3; TRBD1 aligns across 9 bases. Germline V gene sequence: CDR1 SGHRS, CDR2 YFSETQ. V lost 3 bases and J lost 2; bases outside the gene matches: 1. The CDR3 runs to 14 residues. The CDR3 DNA reads as TGCGCCAGCAGCTCACAGGGGGCCACAGATACGCAGTATTTT. Its translation is CASSSQGATDTQYF.

The chain carries TRBV30 and TRBJ2-3; D gene uncertain. There are 13 residues in the CDR3. V dropped 8 bases and J dropped 0 bases, with 12 bases sitting between them. Germline V gene sequence: CDR1 GTSNPN, CDR2 SVGIG (reference sequence). The CDR3 protein is CAGYSLSTDTQYF. The CDR3, as DNA: TGTGCCGGATACAGCCTTAGCACAGATACGCAGTATTTT.

The count of this clone is one. CDR3 nucleotide sequence: TGTGCCAGCAGTCCCGGACAGGCGGTCGGGGAGCTGTTTTTT. As protein: CASSPGQAVGELFF. The genes are TRBV7-3 and TRBJ2-2, with TRBD1 matching over 7 bases. CDR1 is SGHTA and CDR2 is FQGTGA in the germline V gene. J gave up 7 bases and V 6 bases, and 8 bases lay outside the gene matches. There are 14 residues in the CDR3.

This clone was picked up a small number of times. The V and J genes are TRBV5-6 and TRBJ2-1; D remains ambiguous. The V end was cut by 0 bases, the J end by 10 bases, with 5 bases between. Germline V gene lookup returns CDR1 SGHDT and CDR2 YYEEEE. This CDR3 is 11 amino acids long. The CDR3 region has the DNA TGTGCCAGCAGCTTGGCGGTAGAGCAGTTCTTC. Protein product: CASSLAVEQFF.

The chain uses TRBV7-6 and TRBJ2-7; D is unresolved. The CDR3 runs 13 residues. Trimming took 2 bases from V and 1 from J, leaving 6 bases between them. Germline V gene lookup returns CDR1 SGHVS and CDR2 FNYEAQ. Here the CDR3 reads CASSLTESYEQYF. As DNA, the CDR3 is TGTGCCAGCAGCTTAACAGAGTCCTACGAGCAGTACTTC.

The DNA for the CDR3 is TGTGCCACCAGCAGAGATCTAACAGGGAGCGCCTACGAGCAGTACTTC. It is translated as CATSRDLTGSAYEQYF. The chain combines TRBV15 with TRBJ2-7; D might be TRBD1 (6 bases). The CDR3 has 16 amino acids. V lost 0 bases and J lost 2, with 14 bases in between. Germline-derived CDR1 and CDR2 are LNHNV and YYDKDF (reference sequence).

The rearrangement links TRBV12-3 or TRBV12-4 to TRBJ2-3; weak D call: TRBD2 (5 bases). V was trimmed by 5 bases and J by 12 bases, leaving 12 bases between them. The CDR3 has 11 residues. CDR3 nucleotides: TGTGCCAGCAGTATACTAGGGCCCCAGTATTTT. This encodes CASSILGPQYF.

V usage is TRBV27 and J usage is TRBJ1-1; a possible D gene is TRBD1 (6 bases). V dropped 0 bases and J dropped 3 bases, with 11 bases sitting between them. Germline V gene sequence: CDR1 MNHEY, CDR2 SMNVEV (reference sequence). This CDR3 has 15 residues. The CDR3 spells CASSLSGRGDTEAFF. DNA for the CDR3: TGTGCCAGCAGTTTATCGGGGAGGGGGGACACTGAAGCTTTCTTT.

V and J are TRBV6-2 or TRBV6-3 and TRBJ2-3; D is unresolved. Germline V gene sequence: CDR1 MNHEY, CDR2 SVGEGT. V lost 2 bases, J lost 11 bases, and 8 bases lay in between. The CDR3 runs to 11 residues. Here the CDR3 reads CASSYAIEQYF. CDR3 DNA sequence: TGTGCCAGCAGTTACGCGATAGAGCAGTATTTT.

The genes are TRBV30 and TRBJ2-5, with TRBD2 matching 12 bases. V was pared by 2 bases and J by 5 bases, with 6 bases of the junction left unmatched. Germline V lookup: CDR1 GTSNPN, CDR2 SVGIG (reference sequence). The CDR3 covers 15 residues. The CDR3 DNA sequence: TGTGCCTGGAGTTGGACTAGCGGGGTTGGCGAGACCCAGTACTTC. The encoded protein is CAWSWTSGVGETQYF.

In its sample, this clone was seen a few times. This chain uses TRBV18 with TRBJ1-5; the match to TRBD1 covers 9 bases. After removal of 4 bases from V and 7 bases from J, the junction contained 5 bases not matched to a gene. CDR1 is KGHSH and CDR2 is LQKENI in the germline V gene. This CDR3 is 14 amino acids long. CDR3 sequence (DNA): TGTGCCAGCTCACACAGGGGGCCGGAACAGCCCCAGCATTTT. This sequence encodes CASSHRGPEQPQHF.

V and J are TRBV7-2 and TRBJ1-2; D possibly corresponds to TRBD1 (5 bases). Looked up from germline, CDR1 is SGHTA and CDR2 is FQGNSA. The CDR3 runs to 15 residues. V was cut by 1 base and J by 4 bases, with 13 bases left in between. This CDR3 reads CASSLVGGVSYGYTF. DNA for the CDR3: TGTGCCAGCAGCTTAGTTGGGGGGGTAAGCTATGGCTACACCTTC. Supplemented by reference TRBV7-2 and TRBJ1-2, the full variable domain reads GAGVSQSPSNKVTEKGKDVELRCDPISGHTALYWYRQSLGQGLEFLIYFQGNSAPDKSGLPSDRFSAERTGGSVSTLTIQRTQQEDSAVYLCASSLVGGVSYGYTFGSGTRLTVV.